Given below is one T cell receptor beta chain in context. The antigen remains undetermined. This specimen belongs to a study of brain T cells in children with intractable seizures. Study-wide results and limits: Pre-surgery blood may have been undersampled, hiding some clones. HCMV serostatus was not known, and viral specificity came from CDR3 similarity only.

Germline loops: CDR1 SGHDN, CDR2 FVKESK. V was pared by 4 bases and J by 4 bases, with 13 bases between. This CDR3 spans 14 amino acids. The method was immunoSEQ multiplex PCR; TCRdb's version includes in-frame clones alone and lacks a portion of them. This table has about 350,000 clones, roughly 93% appearing once. Time point given: blood from clinic visit 5 months post-surgery; TSC patient then seizure free. Sequencing was limited to surgery cases with top T cell transcript signatures in brain tissue. Before surgery, patients took at least one anti-epileptic drug. The chain uses TRBV14 and TRBJ1-2, with D possibly being TRBD1 (6 bases). This sequence originates from a boy under two years old with tuberous sclerosis and intractable seizures. The sequenced sample was peripheral blood, obtained less than 6 months after surgery. CDR3 nucleotides: TGTGCCAGCAGCCTTCGGGGGGCATTCTATGGCTACACCTTC. It is translated as CASSLRGAFYGYTF.